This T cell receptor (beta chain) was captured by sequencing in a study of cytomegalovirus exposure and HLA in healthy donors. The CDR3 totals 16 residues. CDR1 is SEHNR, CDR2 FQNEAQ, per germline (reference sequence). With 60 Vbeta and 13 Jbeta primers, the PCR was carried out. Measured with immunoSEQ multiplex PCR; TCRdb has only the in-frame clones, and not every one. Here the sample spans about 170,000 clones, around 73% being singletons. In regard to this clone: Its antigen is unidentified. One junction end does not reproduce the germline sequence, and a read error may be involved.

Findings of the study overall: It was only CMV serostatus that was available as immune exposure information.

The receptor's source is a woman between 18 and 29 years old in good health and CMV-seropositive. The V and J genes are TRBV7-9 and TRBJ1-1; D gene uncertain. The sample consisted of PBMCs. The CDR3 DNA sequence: TGTTCCAGCAGCTTATCTATAAACGAGGGAAACACTGAAGCTTTCTTT. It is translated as CSSSLSINEGNTEAFF.